The entry below describes one TCR beta chain. There is no known antigen for this receptor. No per-base quality is available; no much larger clone lies one base away. This sample stems from a study of immune evolution from preneoplasia to lung adenocarcinoma (dated by TCRdb to the early 2020s). Background for the entire study: Immune contexture across lung adenocarcinoma precursors and invasive adenocarcinoma was profiled using immune gene expression, TCR sequencing and multiplex immunofluorescence. Resected precursor lesions (AAH, AIS, MIA) and invasive adenocarcinomas were each compared against paired morphologically normal lung tissue. The sample size was set by how many specimens were available, not by a prior power calculation. The immune data were integrated with whole exome sequencing and methylation data from the same cohort of nodules. The overall cohort was made up of 45 to 60 patients with pulmonary nodules who had surgical resection. The TCR sequencing data were obtained from more than 45 patients. According to the study, over a hundred samples were used for TCR sequencing. Class I HLA alleles were inferred from exome data with POLYSOLVER, and allele-specific HLA loss was detected with LOHHLA. Overall results and qualifications from the work: Normal lung had the highest top T cell clone frequencies, and these frequencies appeared to fall progressively from AAH through AIS, MIA and invasive adenocarcinoma. The highest clonality was observed in normal lung, whereas higher T cell density and diversity but lower clonality appeared to be present in later-stage lesions. Because all patients came from Japan and China, whether the findings apply to Western populations was uncertain. Findings were based on association rather than direct causation; larger cohorts with long-term follow-up and longitudinal biopsies were deemed needed.

The CDR3 contains 16 residues, cysteine and phenylalanine counted. Solely the CDR3 DNA is kept, with 48 bases framed from the first base. V is shortened by 4 bases, J by 3 bases, and the region joining them spans 15 bases. The germline V gene sets CDR1 to SGHNT and CDR2 to YENEEA. Between 2014 and 2017, the patients underwent resection in either Japan or China. Histologic diagnosis of each case was confirmed independently by two lung cancer pathologists on H&E slides. The AllPrep DNA/RNA FFPE Kit was used to isolate DNA from FFPE tissue. Using the immunoSEQ hsTCRbeta Kit, TCR beta CDR3 regions were sequenced from DNA. In the source study's methods: TCR sequencing data were analysed with the ImmunoSEQ Analyzer. T cell clonality was defined as 1 minus Pielou's evenness computed on productive rearrangements. To measure T cell diversity, the inverse Simpson index was applied to productive templates. T cell density was TCR beta template counts normalized to usable DNA, estimated by amplifying and sequencing housekeeping genes. Two-sided Kruskal-Wallis tests were used to compare TCR metrics across histologic stages. Not all clones reach the TCRdb copy of this immuneACCESS table, which keeps in-frame sequences only. Checked studies attribute under half of the gap to unresolved V genes and leave the rest unexplained. V and J calls and clone size are as listed in that table; D and trimming were resolved from the DNA. The sample has 7,700 or so clones on record, about 84% of them singletons. The ten largest clonotypes hold 7.2% of the sample.

Sequences were obtained from FFPE adjacent normal lung tissue. The rearranged segments are TRBV11-3 and TRBJ2-2; the D gene could be either TRBD1 or TRBD2, each agreeing at 6 bases. The TCR originated in a person between 65 and 79 years old with lung adenocarcinoma. The CDR3 loop reads CASSSVGAGYTGELFF. The nucleotides are TGTGCCAGCAGCTCCGTGGGGGCGGGATACACCGGGGAGCTGTTTTTT. The full variable domain, with segments outside the CDR3 supplied by the reference TRBV11-3 and TRBJ2-2 proteins, appears as EAGVVQSPRYKIIEKKQPVAFWCNPISGHNTLYWYLQNLGQGPELLIRYENEEAVDDSQLPKDRFSAERLKGVDSTLKIQPAELGDSAVYLCASSSVGAGYTGELFFGEGSRLTVL.